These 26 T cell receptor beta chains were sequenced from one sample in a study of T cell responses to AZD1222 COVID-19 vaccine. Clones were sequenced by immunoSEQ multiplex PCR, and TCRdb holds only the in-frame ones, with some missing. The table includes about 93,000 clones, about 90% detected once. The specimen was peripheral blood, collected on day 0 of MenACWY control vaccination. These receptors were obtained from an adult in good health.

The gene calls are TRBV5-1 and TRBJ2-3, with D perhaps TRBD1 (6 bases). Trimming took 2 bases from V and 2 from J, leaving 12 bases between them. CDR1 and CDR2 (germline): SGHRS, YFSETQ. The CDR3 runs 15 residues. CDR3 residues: CASSLQGPTTDTQYF. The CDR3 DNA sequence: TGCGCCAGCAGCTTACAGGGACCAACCACAGATACGCAGTATTTT.

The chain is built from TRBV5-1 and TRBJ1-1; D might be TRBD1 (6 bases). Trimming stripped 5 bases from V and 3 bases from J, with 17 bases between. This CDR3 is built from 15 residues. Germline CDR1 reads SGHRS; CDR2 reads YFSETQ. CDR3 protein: CASSLMGGLDTEAFF. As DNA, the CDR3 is TGCGCCAGCAGTCTCATGGGGGGGCTGGACACTGAAGCTTTCTTT.

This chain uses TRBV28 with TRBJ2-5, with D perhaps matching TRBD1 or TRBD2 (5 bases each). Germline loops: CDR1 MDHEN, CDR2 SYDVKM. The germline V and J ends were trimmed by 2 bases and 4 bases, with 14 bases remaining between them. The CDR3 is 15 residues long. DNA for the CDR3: TGTGCCAGCAGTTTAGATGGGGGAGCAACAGAGACCCAGTACTTC. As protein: CASSLDGGATETQYF.

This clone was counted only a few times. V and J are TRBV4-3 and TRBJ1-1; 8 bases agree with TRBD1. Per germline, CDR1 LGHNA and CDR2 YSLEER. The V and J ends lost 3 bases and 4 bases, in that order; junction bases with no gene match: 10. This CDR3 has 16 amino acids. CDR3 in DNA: TGCGCCAGCAGCCAGCAAGTCAGGGGGCGGGCCACTGAAGCTTTCTTT. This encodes CASSQQVRGRATEAFF.

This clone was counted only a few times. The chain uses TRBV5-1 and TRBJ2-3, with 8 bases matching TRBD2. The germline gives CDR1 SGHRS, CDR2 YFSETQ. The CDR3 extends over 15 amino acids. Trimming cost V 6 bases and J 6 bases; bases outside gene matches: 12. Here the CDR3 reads CASTVGGAESDTQYF. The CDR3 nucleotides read TGCGCCAGCACCGTCGGGGGGGCCGAATCCGATACGCAGTATTTT. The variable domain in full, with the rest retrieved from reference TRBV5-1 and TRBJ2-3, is KAGVTQTPRYLIKTRGQQVTLSCSPISGHRSVSWYQQTPGQGLQFLFEYFSETQRNKGNFPGRFSGRQFSNSRSEMNVSTLELGDSALYLCASTVGGAESDTQYFGPGTRLTVL.

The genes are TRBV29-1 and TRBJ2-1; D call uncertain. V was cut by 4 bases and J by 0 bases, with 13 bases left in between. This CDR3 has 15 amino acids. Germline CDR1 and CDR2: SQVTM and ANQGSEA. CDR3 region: CSVAVTPSSYNEQFF. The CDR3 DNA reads TGCAGCGTTGCCGTGACGCCGAGCTCCTACAATGAGCAGTTCTTC.

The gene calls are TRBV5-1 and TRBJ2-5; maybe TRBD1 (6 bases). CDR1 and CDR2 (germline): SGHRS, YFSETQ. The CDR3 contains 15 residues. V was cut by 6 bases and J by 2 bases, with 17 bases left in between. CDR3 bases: TGCGCCAGCAAAGAGATTCTAGGGGGACAAGAGACCCAGTACTTC. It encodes CASKEILGGQETQYF. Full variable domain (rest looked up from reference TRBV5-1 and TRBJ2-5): KAGVTQTPRYLIKTRGQQVTLSCSPISGHRSVSWYQQTPGQGLQFLFEYFSETQRNKGNFPGRFSGRQFSNSRSEMNVSTLELGDSALYLCASKEILGGQETQYFGPGTRLLVL.

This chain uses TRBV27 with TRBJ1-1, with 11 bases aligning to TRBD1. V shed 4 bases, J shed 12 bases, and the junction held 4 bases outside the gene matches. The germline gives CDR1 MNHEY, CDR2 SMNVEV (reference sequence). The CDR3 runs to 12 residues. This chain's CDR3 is CASSWTGGASFF. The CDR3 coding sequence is TGTGCCAGCAGTTGGACAGGGGGCGCGTCTTTCTTT.

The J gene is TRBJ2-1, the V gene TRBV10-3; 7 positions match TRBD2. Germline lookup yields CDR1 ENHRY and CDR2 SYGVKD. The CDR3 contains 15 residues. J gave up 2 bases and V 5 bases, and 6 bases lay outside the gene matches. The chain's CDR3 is CAISPSGVPYNEQFF. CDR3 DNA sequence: TGTGCCATCAGTCCGAGCGGGGTACCCTACAATGAGCAGTTCTTC.

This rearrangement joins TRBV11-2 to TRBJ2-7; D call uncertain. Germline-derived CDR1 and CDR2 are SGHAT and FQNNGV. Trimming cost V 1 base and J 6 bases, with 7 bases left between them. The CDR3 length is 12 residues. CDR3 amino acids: CASSLVNGEQYF. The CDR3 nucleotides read TGTGCCAGCAGCTTAGTAAACGGCGAGCAGTACTTC.

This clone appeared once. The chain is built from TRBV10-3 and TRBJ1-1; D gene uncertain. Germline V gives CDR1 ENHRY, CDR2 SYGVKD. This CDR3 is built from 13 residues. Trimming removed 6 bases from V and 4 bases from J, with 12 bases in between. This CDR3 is CAISAIGSTEAFF. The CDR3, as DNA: TGTGCCATCAGCGCGATCGGGTCCACTGAAGCTTTCTTT.

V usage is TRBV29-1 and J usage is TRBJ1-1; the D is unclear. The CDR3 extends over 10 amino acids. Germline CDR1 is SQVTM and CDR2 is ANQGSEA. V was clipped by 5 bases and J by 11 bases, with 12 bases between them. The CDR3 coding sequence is TGCAGCGTTTGGCGAGAAGCGGCTTTCTTT. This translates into CSVWREAAFF.

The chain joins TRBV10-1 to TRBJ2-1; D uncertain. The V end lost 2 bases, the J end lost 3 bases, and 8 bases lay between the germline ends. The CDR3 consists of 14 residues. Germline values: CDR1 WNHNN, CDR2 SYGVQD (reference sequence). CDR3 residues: CASSEKPLYNEQFF. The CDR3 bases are TGCGCCAGCAGTGAGAAGCCCCTCTACAATGAGCAGTTCTTC.

CDR3 nucleotide sequence: TGTGCCAGCAGCTTAGATGGGGGCCCCTACGAGCAGTACTTC. This sequence encodes CASSLDGGPYEQYF. The chain recombines TRBV7-2 with TRBJ2-7; maybe TRBD1 (6 bases). The V end lost 1 base, the J end lost 2 bases, and 9 bases lay between the germline ends. The length of the CDR3 is 14 residues. Looked up from germline, CDR1 is SGHTA and CDR2 is FQGNSA.

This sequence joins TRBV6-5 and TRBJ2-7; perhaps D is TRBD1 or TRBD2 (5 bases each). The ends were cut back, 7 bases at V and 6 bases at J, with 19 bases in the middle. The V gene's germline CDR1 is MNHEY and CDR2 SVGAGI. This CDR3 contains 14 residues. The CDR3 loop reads CASTEDGTALEQYF. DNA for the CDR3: TGTGCCAGCACCGAAGATGGGACCGCCCTCGAGCAGTACTTC.

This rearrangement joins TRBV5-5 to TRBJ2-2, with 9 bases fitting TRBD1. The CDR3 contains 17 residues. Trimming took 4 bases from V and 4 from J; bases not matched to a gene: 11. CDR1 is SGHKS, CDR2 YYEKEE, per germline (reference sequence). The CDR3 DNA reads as TGTGCCAGCAGCAACGTACAGGGGGCAGGTGGCACCGGGGAGCTGTTTTTT. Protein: CASSNVQGAGGTGELFF.

The CDR3 DNA reads TGTGCCAGCAAGCCGGGTGGAGGTTCACCCCTCCACTTT. Translating it yields CASKPGGGSPLHF. The V call is TRBV3-1 (or the pseudogene TRBV3-2), the J call TRBJ1-6; D unresolved. The CDR3 length is 13 residues. Germline CDR1 is LGHDT and CDR2 is YNNKEL (reference sequence). The V end lost 7 bases, the J end lost 9 bases, and 13 bases lay between the germline ends.

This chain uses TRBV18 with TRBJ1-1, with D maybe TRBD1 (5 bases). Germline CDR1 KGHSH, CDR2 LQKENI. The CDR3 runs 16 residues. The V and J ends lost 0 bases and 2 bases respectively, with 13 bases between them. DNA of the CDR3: TGTGCCAGCTCACCACCGGCACGGGGCGGAAACACTGAAGCTTTCTTT. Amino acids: CASSPPARGGNTEAFF.

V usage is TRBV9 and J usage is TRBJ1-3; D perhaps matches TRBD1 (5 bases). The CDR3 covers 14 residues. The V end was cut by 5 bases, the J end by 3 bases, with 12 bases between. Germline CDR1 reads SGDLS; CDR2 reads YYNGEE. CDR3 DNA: TGTGCCAGCAGAGACAGCGGAATTGGAAACACCATATATTTT. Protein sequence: CASRDSGIGNTIYF. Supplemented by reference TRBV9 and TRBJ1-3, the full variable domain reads DSGVTQTPKHLITATGQRVTLRCSPRSGDLSVYWYQQSLDQGLQFLIQYYNGEERAKGNILERFSAQQFPDLHSELNLSSLELGDSALYFCASRDSGIGNTIYFGEGSWLTVV.

The CDR3, as DNA: TGTGCCAGCAGCCATCCGATAGGGACAGGGGGACCCGTCGAGCAGTACTTC. Amino acid sequence: CASSHPIGTGGPVEQYF. The genes are TRBV7-2 and TRBJ2-7; 11 bases match TRBD1. The CDR3 extends over 17 amino acids. In germline, CDR1 is SGHTA, CDR2 FQGNSA. J lost 6 bases, V lost 5 bases, and 15 bases had no gene match.

The CDR3 DNA reads TGTGCCAGCAGCGTAGGGCGCGGATCGGCGGGGGAGCAGTACTTC. Amino acid sequence: CASSVGRGSAGEQYF. This chain joins TRBV9 and TRBJ2-7, with D possibly TRBD2 on 6 matching bases. Trimming took 0 bases from V and 7 from J, leaving 17 bases between them. Germline lookup yields CDR1 SGDLS and CDR2 YYNGEE. The CDR3 is made up of 15 amino acids.

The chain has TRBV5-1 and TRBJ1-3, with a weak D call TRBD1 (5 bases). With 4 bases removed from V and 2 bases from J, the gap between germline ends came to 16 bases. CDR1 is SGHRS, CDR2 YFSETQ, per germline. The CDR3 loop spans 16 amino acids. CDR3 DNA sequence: TGCGCCAGCAGCCCGCTGGACACTAGGGCTGGAAACACCATATATTTT. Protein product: CASSPLDTRAGNTIYF.

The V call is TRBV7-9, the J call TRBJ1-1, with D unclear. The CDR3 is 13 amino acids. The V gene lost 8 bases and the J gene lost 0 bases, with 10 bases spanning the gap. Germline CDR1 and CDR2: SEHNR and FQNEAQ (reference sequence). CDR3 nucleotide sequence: TGTGCCAGCGGTCGACAAATGAACACTGAAGCTTTCTTT. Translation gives CASGRQMNTEAFF.

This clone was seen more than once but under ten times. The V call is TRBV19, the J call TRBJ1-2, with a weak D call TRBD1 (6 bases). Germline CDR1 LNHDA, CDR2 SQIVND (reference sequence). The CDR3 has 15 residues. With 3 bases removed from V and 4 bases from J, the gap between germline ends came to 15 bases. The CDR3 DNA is TGTGCCAGTAGTATTAAATTGGGGGGCAGCTATGGCTACACCTTC. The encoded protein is CASSIKLGGSYGYTF.

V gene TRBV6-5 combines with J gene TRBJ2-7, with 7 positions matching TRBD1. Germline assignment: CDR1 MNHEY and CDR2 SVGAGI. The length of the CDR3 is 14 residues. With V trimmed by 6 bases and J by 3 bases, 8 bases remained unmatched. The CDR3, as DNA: TGTGCCAGCAGGCCGACAGGGACGAACTACGAGCAGTACTTC. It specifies CASRPTGTNYEQYF.

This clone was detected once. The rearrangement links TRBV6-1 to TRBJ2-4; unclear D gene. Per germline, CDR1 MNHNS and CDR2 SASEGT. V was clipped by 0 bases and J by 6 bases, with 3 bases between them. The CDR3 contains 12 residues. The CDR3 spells CASSEAGNIQYF. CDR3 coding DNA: TGTGCCAGCAGTGAAGCGGGAAACATTCAGTACTTC.